This paragraph reports one T cell receptor (beta chain). Antigen unknown. The data originate from a study of T cell responses to AZD1222 COVID-19 vaccine. V was pared by 7 bases and J by 0 bases, with 6 bases between. The CDR3 contains 12 residues. Assay used: immunoSEQ multiplex PCR; TCRdb lists only in-frame clones, some missing. The sample lists about 130,000 clones; more than 80% were seen once. General study points: At 160-218 and 743-854, vaccine-associated CD4 TCRs were dominant, and they spanned spike.

Sequenced here: peripheral blood, sampled on day 0 of AZD1222 vaccination. This sequence was found in an adult in good health. The V and J genes are TRBV12-3 or TRBV12-4 and TRBJ1-1; D ambiguous. The CDR3 sequence: CASKRMNTEAFF. The CDR3 coding sequence is TGTGCCAGCAAAAGGATGAACACTGAAGCTTTCTTT.